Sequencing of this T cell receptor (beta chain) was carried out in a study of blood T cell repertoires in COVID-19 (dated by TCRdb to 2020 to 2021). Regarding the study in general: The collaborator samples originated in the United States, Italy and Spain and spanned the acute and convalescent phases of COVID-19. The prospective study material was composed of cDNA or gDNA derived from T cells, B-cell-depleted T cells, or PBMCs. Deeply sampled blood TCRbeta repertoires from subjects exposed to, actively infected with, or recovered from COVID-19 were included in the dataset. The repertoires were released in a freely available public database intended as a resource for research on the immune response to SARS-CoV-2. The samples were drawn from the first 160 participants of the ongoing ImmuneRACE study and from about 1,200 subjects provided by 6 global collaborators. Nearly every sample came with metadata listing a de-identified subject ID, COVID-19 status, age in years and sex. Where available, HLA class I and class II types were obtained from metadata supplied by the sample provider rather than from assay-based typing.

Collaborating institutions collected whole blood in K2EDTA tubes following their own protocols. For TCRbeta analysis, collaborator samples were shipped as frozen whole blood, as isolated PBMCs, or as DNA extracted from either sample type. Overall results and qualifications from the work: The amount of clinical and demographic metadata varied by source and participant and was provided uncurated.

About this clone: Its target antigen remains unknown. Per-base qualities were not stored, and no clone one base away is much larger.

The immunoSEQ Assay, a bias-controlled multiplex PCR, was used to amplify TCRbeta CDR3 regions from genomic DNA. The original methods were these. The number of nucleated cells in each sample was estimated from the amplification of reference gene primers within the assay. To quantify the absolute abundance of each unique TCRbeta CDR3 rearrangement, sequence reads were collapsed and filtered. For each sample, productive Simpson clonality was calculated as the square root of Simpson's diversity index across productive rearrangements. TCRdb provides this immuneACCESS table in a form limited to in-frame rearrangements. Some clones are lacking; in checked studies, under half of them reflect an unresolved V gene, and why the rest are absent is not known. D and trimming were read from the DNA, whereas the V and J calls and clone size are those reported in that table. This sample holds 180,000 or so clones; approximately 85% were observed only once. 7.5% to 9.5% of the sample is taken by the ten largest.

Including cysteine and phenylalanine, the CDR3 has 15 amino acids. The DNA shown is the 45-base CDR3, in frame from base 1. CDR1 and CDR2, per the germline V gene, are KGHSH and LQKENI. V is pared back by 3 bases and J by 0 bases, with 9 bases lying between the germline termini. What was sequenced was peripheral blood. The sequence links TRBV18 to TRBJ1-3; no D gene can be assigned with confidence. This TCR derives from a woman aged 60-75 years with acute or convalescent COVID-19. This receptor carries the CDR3 CASSPRGGSGNTIYF. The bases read TGTGCCAGCTCACCCAGAGGAGGCTCTGGAAACACCATATATTTT.